Listed here are 14 T cell receptor beta chains from one sample, sequenced in a study of shared clonotypes between healthy human individuals. Only CD45RO-negative cells positively selected for CCR7 counted as naive CD8 cells, so terminally differentiated effector memory CD45RA+ cells were excluded. The data were produced by immunoSEQ multiplex PCR, yet TCRdb's version contains in-frame clones alone and is incomplete. Of around 560,000 clones detected, around 95% appear once; the ten largest clones hold 0.095% to 0.14%. Sequencing was carried out using naive CD8+ T cells sorted from blood. The receptors derive from a woman aged 25 to 39 in good health.

The DNA of the CDR3 is TGTGCCAGCAGCGGTACCCGCAGGGCTAGAAATCAGCCCCAGCATTTT. Translating gives CASSGTRRARNQPQHF. The V and J genes are TRBV9 and TRBJ1-5, with a tentative D call TRBD1 (5 bases). The CDR3 runs 16 residues. Germline-derived CDR1 and CDR2 are SGDLS and YYNGEE. Trimming took 3 bases from V and 4 from J, leaving 17 bases between them.

V usage is TRBV14 and J usage is TRBJ2-1; possibly TRBD2 for D (6 bases). The CDR3 loop spans 15 amino acids. CDR1 SGHDN and CDR2 FVKESK come from the germline V gene. The ends were cut back, 4 bases at V and 6 bases at J, with 16 bases in the middle. This CDR3 reads CASSLFLFGSNEQFF. In nucleotides, the CDR3 is TGTGCCAGCAGCCTTTTTCTATTCGGGAGCAATGAGCAGTTCTTC.

The chain recombines TRBV28 with TRBJ2-1, with D possibly being TRBD2 (5 bases). The ends were cut back, 2 bases at V and 7 bases at J, with 15 bases in the middle. In germline, CDR1 is MDHEN, CDR2 SYDVKM. CDR3 size: 15 residues. The CDR3 region is CASSLPRGSVNEQFF. Here the CDR3 DNA reads TGTGCCAGCAGTTTACCGCGAGGGAGTGTAAATGAGCAGTTCTTC.

The gene calls are TRBV13 and TRBJ2-5, with 7 bases lining up with TRBD2. Germline trimming cut 0 bases from V and 2 bases from J; bases unmatched to any gene: 3. The CDR3 has 15 residues. Germline V gene lookup returns CDR1 PRHDT and CDR2 FYEKMQ (reference sequence). The CDR3 reads CASSLGAGVQETQYF. CDR3 DNA sequence: TGTGCCAGCAGCTTAGGTGCGGGGGTGCAAGAGACCCAGTACTTC. The full variable domain, with the rest looked up from reference TRBV13 and TRBJ2-5, is AAGVIQSPRHLIKEKRETATLKCYPIPRHDTVYWYQQGPGQDPQFLISFYEKMQSDKGSIPDRFSAQQFSDYHSELNMSSLELGDSALYFCASSLGAGVQETQYFGPGTRLLVL.

The V gene is TRBV2, the J gene TRBJ1-2, with D possibly being TRBD1 (6 bases). Germline V gene lookup returns CDR1 SNHLY and CDR2 FYNNEI. This CDR3 contains 13 residues. The V and J ends lost 6 bases and 8 bases respectively, with 16 bases between them. The CDR3 protein is CASSTGRDFGYTF. The CDR3 nucleotides are TGTGCCAGCAGCACAGGGCGTGATTTCGGCTACACCTTC.

The V and J genes are TRBV11-2 and TRBJ1-2; possible D gene TRBD1, 6 bases. Trimming took 3 bases from V and 10 from J, leaving 15 bases between them. Germline V lookup: CDR1 SGHAT, CDR2 FQNNGV. The CDR3 sequence is 13 residues long. The CDR3 DNA sequence: TGTGCCAGCAGCTTCCCCGAGAGGGGGAACTACACCTTC. This codes for CASSFPERGNYTF.

This clone was detected only once. This sequence joins TRBV27 and TRBJ1-1, with D hard to call. Per the germline V gene, CDR1 is MNHEY and CDR2 is SMNVEV (reference sequence). The germline V and J ends were trimmed by 0 bases and 6 bases, with 14 bases remaining between them. There are 15 residues in the CDR3. CDR3 sequence (DNA): TGTGCCAGCAGTTTATCCGTGGAGGGCGACGCTGAAGCTTTCTTT. The encoded protein is CASSLSVEGDAEAFF.

In this sample, this clone turned up once. The chain couples TRBV30 to TRBJ1-4; D ambiguous. Between the trimmed V and J ends, which lost 4 bases and 8 bases, there was a span of 17 bases. This CDR3 has 14 amino acids. Per the germline V gene, CDR1 is GTSNPN and CDR2 is SVGIG (reference sequence). CDR3 amino acids: CAWNLGEDGEKLFF. The CDR3 nucleotides are TGTGCCTGGAATCTCGGGGAGGACGGGGAAAAACTGTTTTTT.

The chain links TRBV5-4 to TRBJ2-7; 8 nucleotides match TRBD2. The CDR3 contains 15 residues. V shed 0 bases and J 3 bases; nucleotides not matched to a gene: 5. CDR1 is SGHNT, CDR2 YYREEE, per germline (reference sequence). The chain's CDR3 is CASSLASGSLYEQYF. The DNA for the CDR3 is TGTGCCAGCAGCTTGGCCAGCGGGAGTCTCTACGAGCAGTACTTC. Supplemented by reference TRBV5-4 and TRBJ2-7, the full variable domain reads ETGVTQSPTHLIKTRGQQVTLRCSSQSGHNTVSWYQQALGQGPQFIFQYYREEENGRGNFPPRFSGLQFPNYSSELNVNALELDDSALYLCASSLASGSLYEQYFGPGTRLTVT.

The rearrangement links TRBV4-1 to TRBJ1-5; no clear D gene. V was shortened by 1 base and J by 1 base, with 8 bases between the two germline ends. Per the germline V gene, CDR1 is MGHRA and CDR2 is YSYEKL. The CDR3 is made up of 15 amino acids. CDR3 DNA: TGCGCCAGCAGCCAAGGGGAAATCAGCAATCAGCCCCAGCATTTT. This codes for CASSQGEISNQPQHF.

This chain links TRBV27 with TRBJ1-5, with D possibly being TRBD1 (6 bases). This CDR3 spans 13 amino acids. The germline V and J ends were trimmed by 2 bases and 6 bases, with 8 bases remaining between them. CDR1 and CDR2 from the germline V gene are MNHEY and SMNVEV (reference sequence). As DNA, the CDR3 is TGTGCCAGCAGTTTAGGGGGCAGTCAGCCCCAGCATTTT. This codes for CASSLGGSQPQHF.

The CDR3 DNA reads TGTGCCAGCAACCCGGGACAGAGCGGCACAGATACGCAGTATTTT. Translated: CASNPGQSGTDTQYF. The chain carries TRBV27 and TRBJ2-3; 7 bases align to TRBD1. V lost 7 bases, J lost 1 base, and 8 bases stayed unmatched. This CDR3 comprises 15 residues. Germline assignment: CDR1 MNHEY and CDR2 SMNVEV (reference sequence).

The rearrangement links TRBV4-1 to TRBJ2-2; 10 nucleotides align to TRBD2. CDR1 is MGHRA, CDR2 YSYEKL, per germline. This CDR3 is 19 amino acids long. Germline trimming cut 4 bases from V and 1 base from J; bases unmatched to any gene: 12. This CDR3 reads CASSRHSSGGPKNTGELFF. DNA of the CDR3: TGCGCCAGCAGCCGCCACTCTAGCGGGGGACCTAAGAACACCGGGGAGCTGTTTTTT.

The chain employs TRBV7-9 and TRBJ2-1, with D unresolved. The V gene lost 1 base and the J gene lost 9 bases, with 7 bases spanning the gap. Germline V CDR1 and CDR2: SEHNR, FQNEAQ (reference sequence). The length of the CDR3 is 12 residues. Here the CDR3 DNA reads TGTGCCAGCAGCTTAGACCTGGGTGAGCAGTTCTTC. This codes for CASSLDLGEQFF. Variable domain in full (rest from reference TRBV7-9 and TRBJ2-1): DTGVSQNPRHKITKRGQNVTFRCDPISEHNRLYWYRQTLGQGPEFLTYFQNEAQLEKSRLLSDRFSAERPKGSFSTLEIQRTEQGDSAMYLCASSLDLGEQFFGPGTRLTVL.